This T cell receptor (beta chain) was obtained from a study of T cell repertoires in cytomegalovirus infection. Study as a whole: Recently identified HLA-C-restricted CMV epitopes were among the peptides used.

Germline CDR1 and CDR2: MNHEY and SVGEGT. The CDR3 totals 16 residues. V lost 4 bases to trimming and J lost 6 bases, with 21 bases between them. There are a few counts of this clonotype. The antigen is undetermined. TCRdb called the reads again in MiXCR, with one record for every CDR3 protein. The data hold 360,000 or so distinct CDR3 sequences, with roughly 34% observed a single time. This TCR was recovered from a human donor in good health (CMV status not recorded). Some clones in this sample may be carry-over from other donors' samples. The rearrangement uses TRBV6-2 or TRBV6-3 and TRBJ1-1, with D perhaps TRBD1 (6 bases). This material consisted of cultured PBMCs, taken from culture after CMV antigen stimulation. CDR3 region: CASSLRIGGVWAEAFF. The CDR3 nucleotides read TGTGCCAGCAGTTTAAGGATTGGGGGCGTATGGGCTGAAGCTTTCTTT.